What follows describes a single TCR beta chain. The sample carries other DNA sequences with the same CDR3. Authors' methods: From reference gene primer amplification, estimates of nucleated cell counts were derived. Profiling relied on immunoSEQ multiplex PCR, and the TCRdb table lists in-frame clones only, not all of them. V, J and clone size are those of that table, while D and trimming were read from the DNA. This sample carries about 300,000 clones, 89% of them seen once, and the ten largest clones take approximately 1.8%. This sample was included in a study of blood T cell repertoires in COVID-19. Study overall: Spain, Italy and the United States supplied samples that represented acute and convalescent COVID-19. T cells, B-cell-depleted T cells, or PBMCs provided the cDNA or gDNA that served as material.

Germline V gene lookup returns CDR1 SGDLS and CDR2 YYNGEE. The CDR3 runs to 14 residues. Trimming removed 0 bases from V and 5 bases from J, with 8 bases in between. Sequencing used peripheral blood. This clonotype was sampled from a woman younger than 45 with COVID-19, enrolled during active disease. J is TRBJ2-2 and V is TRBV9; D is possibly TRBD2 (6 bases). This CDR3 reads CASSVGGGTGELFF. The CDR3 bases are TGTGCCAGCAGCGTAGGTGGGGGGACCGGGGAGCTGTTTTTT.